This TCR beta chain was profiled in a study of T cell clusters in autoimmune cytopenias. Findings of the study overall: TRB repertoire shifts in secondary cytopenia and chronic lymphocytic leukemia mostly reflected lymphoma, not autoimmunity. Exclusive TRB clusters were about 2.9-fold more numerous in healthy donors than in active autoimmune hepatitis. Primary autoimmune cytopenia patients seemingly lacked the physiological T cell clusters found in healthy donors.

Per germline, CDR1 MRHNA and CDR2 SNTAGT. This CDR3 region has 15 residues. Each sample's input was 200 to 250 ng genomic DNA, roughly 38,000 genome equivalents. Multiplex touch-down PCR amplified TRB using TRB-A and TRB-B pools in one tube. Following a re-call of the multiplex PCR reads, TCRdb has one entry per CDR3 protein and lacks DNA. The sample includes about 6,300 distinct CDR3 sequences. This clonotype is called medium-sized (0.01 to 0.1%) based on its frequency. The antigen remains unidentified. The sequence derives from a human donor with an autoimmune cytopenia or autoimmune hepatitis (not recorded which). The specimen was peripheral blood. The chain is built from TRBV6-4 and TRBJ2-3; the TCRdb D gene call, TRBD2, has no DNA to confirm it. The CDR3 protein is CASSPTSGGSDTQYF.